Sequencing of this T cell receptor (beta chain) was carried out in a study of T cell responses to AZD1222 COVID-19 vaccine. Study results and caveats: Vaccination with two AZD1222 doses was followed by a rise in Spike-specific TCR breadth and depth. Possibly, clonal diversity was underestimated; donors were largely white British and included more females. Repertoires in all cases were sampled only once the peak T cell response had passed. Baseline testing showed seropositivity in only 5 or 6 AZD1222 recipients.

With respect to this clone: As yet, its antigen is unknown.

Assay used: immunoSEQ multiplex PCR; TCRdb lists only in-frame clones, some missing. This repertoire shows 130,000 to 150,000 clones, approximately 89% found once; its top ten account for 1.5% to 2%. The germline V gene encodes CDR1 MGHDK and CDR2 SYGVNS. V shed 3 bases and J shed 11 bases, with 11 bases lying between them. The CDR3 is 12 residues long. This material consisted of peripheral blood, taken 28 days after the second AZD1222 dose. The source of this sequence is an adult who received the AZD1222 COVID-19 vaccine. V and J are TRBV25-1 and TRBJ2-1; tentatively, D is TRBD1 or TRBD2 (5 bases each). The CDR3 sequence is CASSESWGKQFF. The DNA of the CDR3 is TGTGCCAGCAGTGAGTCCTGGGGGAAGCAGTTCTTC.